A single sample is the source of the 3 T cell receptor beta chains below, sequenced in a study of T cells in Graves' hyperthyroidism and ophthalmopathy. Amplification of TCR beta CDR3 regions used RNA as the template. RT-PCR in the first round (using the HTBI primer set) targeted the TCR CDR3. TCRdb used MiXCR to reprocess the multiplex PCR reads, holding one entry per CDR3 protein. The sample lists about 320,000 distinct CDR3 sequences, roughly 17% occurring once. The material sequenced was blood. The receptors were sampled from a man aged 25-45 years with Graves' hyperthyroidism.

There are a few counts of this clonotype. The chain carries TRBV10-3 and TRBJ2-2; D is ambiguous. Germline V CDR1 and CDR2: ENHRY, SYGVKD. The CDR3 loop spans 13 amino acids. Trimming shortened V by 7 bases and J by 2 bases, and 8 bases separated the two germline ends. DNA of the CDR3: TGTGCCATCACTGGGCATAACACCGGGGAGCTGTTTTTT. This encodes CAITGHNTGELFF.

On this clonotype: A much larger clone differs from this one at a single base, so this may be a read error. The rearrangement uses TRBV6-6 and TRBJ1-2; D is unclear. V dropped 0 bases and J dropped 0 bases, with 5 bases sitting between them. Germline assignment: CDR1 MNHNY and CDR2 SVGAGI (reference sequence). The CDR3 spans 14 residues. The CDR3 DNA is TGTGCCAGCAGTTACTCGATGGCTAACTATGGCTACACCTTC. Translated, it gives CASSYSMANYGYTF.

At least ten counts were recorded for this clonotype. The gene calls are TRBV18 and TRBJ2-2, with D possibly being TRBD2 (6 bases). Germline V lookup: CDR1 KGHSH, CDR2 LQKENI. V gave up 3 bases and J gave up 1 base, with 12 bases separating them. The CDR3 is made up of 16 amino acids. CDR3 loop: CASSPPGTGNTGELFF. In nucleotides, the CDR3 is TGTGCCAGCTCACCCCCCGGGACTGGGAACACCGGGGAGCTGTTTTTT.